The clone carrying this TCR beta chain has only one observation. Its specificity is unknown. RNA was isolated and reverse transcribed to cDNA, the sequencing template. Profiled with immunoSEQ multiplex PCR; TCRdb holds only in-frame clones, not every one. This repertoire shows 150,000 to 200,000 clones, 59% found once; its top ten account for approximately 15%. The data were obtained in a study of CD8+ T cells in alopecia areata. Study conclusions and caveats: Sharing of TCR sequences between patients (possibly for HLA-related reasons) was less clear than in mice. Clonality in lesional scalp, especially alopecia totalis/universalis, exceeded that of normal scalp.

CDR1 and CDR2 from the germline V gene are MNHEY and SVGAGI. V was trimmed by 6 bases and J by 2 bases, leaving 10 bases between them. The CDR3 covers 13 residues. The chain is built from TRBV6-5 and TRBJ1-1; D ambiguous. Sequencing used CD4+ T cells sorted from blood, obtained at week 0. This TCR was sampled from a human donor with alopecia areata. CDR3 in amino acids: CASRLRDNTEAFF. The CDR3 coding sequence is TGTGCCAGCAGGCTGCGGGATAACACTGAAGCTTTCTTT.